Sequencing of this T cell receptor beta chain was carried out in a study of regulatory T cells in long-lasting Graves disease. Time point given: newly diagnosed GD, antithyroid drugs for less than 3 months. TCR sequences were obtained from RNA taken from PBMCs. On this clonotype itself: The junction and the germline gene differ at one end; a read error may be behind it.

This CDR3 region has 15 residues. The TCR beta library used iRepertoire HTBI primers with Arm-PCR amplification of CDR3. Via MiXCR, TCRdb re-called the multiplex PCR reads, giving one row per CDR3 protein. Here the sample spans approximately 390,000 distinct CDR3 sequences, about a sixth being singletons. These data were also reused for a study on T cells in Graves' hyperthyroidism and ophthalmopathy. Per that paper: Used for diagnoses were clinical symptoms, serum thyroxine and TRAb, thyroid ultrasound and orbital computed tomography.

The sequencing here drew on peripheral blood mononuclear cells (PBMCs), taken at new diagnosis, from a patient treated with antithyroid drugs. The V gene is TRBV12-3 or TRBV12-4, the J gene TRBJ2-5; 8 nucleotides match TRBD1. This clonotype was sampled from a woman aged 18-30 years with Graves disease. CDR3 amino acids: CAGSLERTGKETQYF. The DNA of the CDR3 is TGTGCCGGCAGTTTAGAACGGACAGGGAAAGAGACCCAGTACTTC.